This passage covers 29 T cell receptor beta chains from one sample sequenced in a study of CD8+ T cells in alopecia areata. Extraction of RNA preceded its reverse transcription into cDNA, which served as the sequencing template. Some clones are missing from TCRdb's copy, which holds only in-frame ones; the method was immunoSEQ multiplex PCR. Among 150,000 to 200,000 clones listed, around 60% were seen once. Treatment meaning: oral pan-JAK inhibitor, 5-10 mg twice daily. The specimen comprised CD4+ T cells sorted from blood, sampled around week 50, from a patient treated with tofacitinib. The receptors here all came from a human donor with alopecia areata.

This rearrangement joins TRBV29-1 to TRBJ1-2; D uncertain. V was cut by 4 bases and J by 3 bases, with 6 bases left in between. The germline CDR1 and CDR2 sequences are SQVTM and ANQGSEA. CDR3 length: 11 residues. In nucleotides, the CDR3 is TGCAGCGTTGGGGGTGACTATGGCTACACCTTC. This codes for CSVGGDYGYTF.

This chain connects TRBV29-1 to TRBJ2-4, with 7 bases that match TRBD1. The germline CDR1 and CDR2 sequences are SQVTM and ANQGSEA. The trim removed 7 bases at V and 10 bases at J, leaving 7 bases unmatched. The CDR3 sequence is 11 residues long. The CDR3 bases are TGCAGCGCGGAAGACAGGGTAATTCAGTACTTC. Translated, it gives CSAEDRVIQYF.

This clone was seen a few times. The chain is built from TRBV5-1 and TRBJ1-1; TRBD1 agrees at 10 bases. CDR3 length equals 14 residues. CDR1 SGHRS and CDR2 YFSETQ come from the germline V gene. Germline trimming cut 4 bases from V and 2 bases from J; bases unmatched to any gene: 2. DNA for the CDR3: TGCGCCAGCAGCACGACAGGGGGCAACACTGAAGCTTTCTTT. Amino acids: CASSTTGGNTEAFF.

The chain employs TRBV4-1 and TRBJ1-2; 7 positions match TRBD1. CDR1 is MGHRA and CDR2 is YSYEKL in the germline V gene. The CDR3 runs to 16 residues. With V trimmed by 3 bases and J by 5 bases, 12 bases remained unmatched. CDR3 sequence reads: CASSHTMDRTSYGYTF. DNA for the CDR3: TGCGCCAGCAGCCACACCATGGACAGGACATCGTATGGCTACACCTTC.

The J gene is TRBJ2-3, the V gene TRBV5-1; 7 nucleotides line up with TRBD1. CDR1 and CDR2 (germline): SGHRS, YFSETQ. After removal of 4 bases from V and 6 bases from J, the junction contained 5 bases not matched to a gene. The CDR3 has 13 residues. The CDR3 loop is CASSLHRGDTQYF. CDR3 DNA sequence: TGCGCCAGCAGCCTCCACAGGGGCGATACGCAGTATTTT.

This clone was found a few times. The J gene is TRBJ2-7, the V gene TRBV18, with TRBD2 matching over 11 bases. Germline CDR1 and CDR2: KGHSH and LQKENI. The CDR3 sequence is 15 residues long. The ends lost 6 bases at V and 7 bases at J; junction bases unmatched: 11. The CDR3, as DNA: TGTGCCAGCTCGCTCACCGGGACTAGCGGCTGGGAGCAGTACTTC. Residues: CASSLTGTSGWEQYF.

This clone was detected only once. This sequence joins TRBV10-3 and TRBJ2-2; unclear D gene. Trimming pared 6 bases from V and 8 bases from J, leaving 7 bases between. The CDR3 loop spans 11 amino acids. Germline V gene sequence: CDR1 ENHRY, CDR2 SYGVKD. The CDR3 protein is CAISQGGELFF. CDR3 nucleotide sequence: TGTGCCATCAGCCAAGGAGGGGAGCTGTTTTTT.

This clone was observed a handful of times. The chain joins TRBV7-2 to TRBJ1-1; TRBD1 might be the D (5 bases). This CDR3 region has 14 residues. From germline, CDR1 is SGHTA and CDR2 FQGNSA. V was pared by 5 bases and J by 4 bases, with 14 bases between. CDR3 nucleotides: TGTGCCAGCAGCGCGGCAGTGGGGGGCACTGAAGCTTTCTTT. Encoded protein: CASSAAVGGTEAFF.

The gene calls are TRBV5-1 and TRBJ1-2; D perhaps matches TRBD1 (6 bases). This CDR3 region has 12 residues. The germline V and J ends were trimmed by 4 bases and 4 bases, with 8 bases remaining between them. Looked up from germline, CDR1 is SGHRS and CDR2 is YFSETQ. The CDR3 is CASSPDSYGYTF. The CDR3 coding sequence is TGCGCCAGCAGCCCGGACAGCTATGGCTACACCTTC.

The chain links TRBV29-1 to TRBJ2-3; possibly TRBD2 for D (5 bases). The CDR3 runs to 12 residues. Germline CDR1 SQVTM, CDR2 ANQGSEA. V lost 4 bases, J lost 6 bases, and 11 bases lay in between. The CDR3 DNA sequence: TGCAGCGTTGGGATAGCGCCGGATACGCAGTATTTT. Its translation is CSVGIAPDTQYF.

The CDR3 here is CSVGRTVVKIQYF. The CDR3 DNA reads as TGCAGCGTAGGGAGGACAGTCGTGAAGATTCAGTACTTC. The J gene is TRBJ2-4, the V gene TRBV29-1; D possibly uses TRBD1 or TRBD2 (6 bases each). The CDR3 spans 13 residues. In germline, CDR1 is SQVTM, CDR2 ANQGSEA. Trimming left V 6 bases short and J 10 bases short, with 19 bases between.

The V and J genes are TRBV12-5 and TRBJ2-3; perhaps TRBD2 as D (6 bases). The V gene's germline CDR1 is LGHNT and CDR2 FRNRAP. The germline V and J ends were trimmed by 7 bases and 5 bases, with 19 bases remaining between them. The CDR3 spans 15 residues. This CDR3 reads CASVPTVSGGDTQYF. The CDR3 nucleotides read TGTGCTAGTGTCCCCACCGTTAGCGGTGGAGATACGCAGTATTTT.

This chain connects TRBV9 to TRBJ1-1; D is unclear. V lost 2 bases to trimming and J lost 3 bases, with 8 bases between them. Germline V gene lookup returns CDR1 SGDLS and CDR2 YYNGEE. The CDR3 extends over 13 amino acids. CDR3 loop: CASSVADYTEAFF. The CDR3 nucleotides read TGTGCCAGCAGCGTCGCAGACTACACTGAAGCTTTCTTT.

The V call is TRBV5-1, the J call TRBJ2-7; D is perhaps TRBD2 (6 bases). CDR3 size: 14 residues. Germline lookup yields CDR1 SGHRS and CDR2 YFSETQ. V was pared by 0 bases and J by 6 bases, with 13 bases between. This chain's CDR3 is CASSLGGTTSEQYF. CDR3 in DNA: TGCGCCAGCAGCTTGGGCGGGACCACTTCCGAGCAGTACTTC.

This clone was seen just once. CDR3 DNA: TGTGCCAGCAGCTTAGGCTCTCACGGAGGGGGCGGCACAGATACGCAGTATTTT. Its translation is CASSLGSHGGGGTDTQYF. The chain uses TRBV11-2 and TRBJ2-3; tentative D call: TRBD1 (7 bases). Trimming took 1 base from V and 1 from J, leaving 18 bases between them. The CDR3 has 18 residues. Per the germline V gene, CDR1 is SGHAT and CDR2 is FQNNGV. Full variable domain (missing parts from reference TRBV11-2 and TRBJ2-3): EAGVAQSPRYKIIEKRQSVAFWCNPISGHATLYWYQQILGQGPKLLIQFQNNGVVDDSQLPKDRFSAERLKGVDSTLKIQPAKLEDSAVYLCASSLGSHGGGGTDTQYFGPGTRLTVL.

The gene calls are TRBV9 and TRBJ1-1; 7 nucleotides match TRBD1. Losses at the gene ends were 4 bases for V and 3 bases for J; bases not matched to a gene: 9. The length of the CDR3 is 15 residues. From germline, CDR1 is SGDLS and CDR2 YYNGEE. CDR3 coding DNA: TGTGCCAGCAGCATGACAGACAGGGAGGACACTGAAGCTTTCTTT. It encodes CASSMTDREDTEAFF.

This clone was seen only a few times. The J gene is TRBJ2-2, the V gene TRBV13; D is unclear. The ends were cut back, 0 bases at V and 8 bases at J, with 10 bases in the middle. The CDR3 has 14 amino acids. Per germline, CDR1 PRHDT and CDR2 FYEKMQ (reference sequence). The CDR3 region is CASSLGLWTGELFF. As DNA, the CDR3 is TGTGCCAGCAGCTTAGGTCTCTGGACGGGGGAGCTGTTTTTT. The variable domain in full, completed from reference TRBV13 and TRBJ2-2, reads AAGVIQSPRHLIKEKRETATLKCYPIPRHDTVYWYQQGPGQDPQFLISFYEKMQSDKGSIPDRFSAQQFSDYHSELNMSSLELGDSALYFCASSLGLWTGELFFGEGSRLTVL.

The chain recombines TRBV28 with TRBJ1-2, with 7 bases fitting TRBD1. Germline loops: CDR1 MDHEN, CDR2 SYDVKM. V dropped 1 base and J dropped 0; count of bases not matched to a gene: 8. This CDR3 is 17 amino acids long. The CDR3 here is CASSLLTTGRANYGYTF. CDR3 DNA: TGTGCCAGCAGTTTATTAACGACAGGGAGGGCTAACTATGGCTACACCTTC.

V and J are TRBV9 and TRBJ2-2; possibly TRBD2 for D (7 bases). Germline CDR1 SGDLS, CDR2 YYNGEE. Trimming removed 1 base from V and 5 bases from J, with 12 bases in between. The CDR3 covers 15 residues. The CDR3 loop is CASSVTGRDTGELFF. In DNA form, the CDR3 reads TGTGCCAGCAGCGTAACAGGGAGGGATACCGGGGAGCTGTTTTTT.

The rearrangement links TRBV2 to TRBJ1-4; D is uncertain. CDR3 length: 13 residues. The V gene's germline CDR1 is SNHLY and CDR2 FYNNEI. V shed 2 bases and J shed 8 bases, with 9 bases lying between them. CDR3 nucleotide sequence: TGTGCCAGCAGTGAAAGGATGGGGGAAAAACTGTTTTTT. The encoded protein is CASSERMGEKLFF.

V gene TRBV6-5 combines with J gene TRBJ1-2; D is uncertain. The V and J ends lost 6 bases and 3 bases respectively, with 14 bases between them. Germline-derived CDR1 and CDR2 are MNHEY and SVGAGI. CDR3 length: 14 residues. CDR3 in DNA: TGTGCCAGCAGGGAGACGGACGGGTACTATGGCTACACCTTC. This sequence encodes CASRETDGYYGYTF.

This rearrangement joins TRBV5-5 to TRBJ2-3, with 12 bases lining up with TRBD2. Germline-derived CDR1 and CDR2 are SGHKS and YYEKEE (reference sequence). Trimming at V came to 1 base and at J to 1 base, leaving 1 base not matched to a gene. The CDR3 runs 16 residues. The CDR3 loop reads CASSLLAGGRTDTQYF. In nucleotides, the CDR3 is TGTGCCAGCAGCTTGCTAGCGGGGGGGCGCACAGATACGCAGTATTTT.

The gene calls are TRBV30 and TRBJ1-2, with a possible D match to TRBD1 (6 bases). CDR1 and CDR2 from the germline V gene are GTSNPN and SVGIG (reference sequence). The CDR3 is 14 residues long. Between the trimmed V and J ends, which lost 0 bases and 2 bases, there was a span of 10 bases. The CDR3 DNA follows: TGTGCCTGGAGTGTAACAGGGCGCAACTATGGCTACACCTTC. This sequence encodes CAWSVTGRNYGYTF.

The rearrangement joins TRBV2 to TRBJ2-3; TRBD1 might be the D (6 bases). The CDR3 consists of 12 residues. Trimming stripped 5 bases from V and 6 bases from J, with 9 bases between. Germline assignment: CDR1 SNHLY and CDR2 FYNNEI. The CDR3 DNA sequence: TGTGCCAGCAGTTCTACAGGGGATACGCAGTATTTT. Its protein is CASSSTGDTQYF.

This clone has more than one count but fewer than ten. V and J are TRBV29-1 and TRBJ1-1; possible D gene TRBD1, 5 bases. Germline V gene lookup returns CDR1 SQVTM and CDR2 ANQGSEA. Trimming shortened V by 4 bases and J by 2 bases, and 11 bases separated the two germline ends. This CDR3 spans 13 amino acids. For the CDR3, the DNA is TGCAGCGTTGCTCACAGGATCAACACTGAAGCTTTCTTT. It codes for CSVAHRINTEAFF.

This clone was observed once. The chain carries TRBV18 and TRBJ2-3, with 7 nucleotides matching TRBD1. CDR1 KGHSH and CDR2 LQKENI come from the germline V gene. The CDR3 runs 15 residues. Unmatched junction bases numbered 7, after V lost 3 bases and J lost 4 bases. DNA of the CDR3: TGTGCCAGCTCACCTACAGGGGTTCTGGCAGATACGCAGTATTTT. Residues: CASSPTGVLADTQYF. Using reference TRBV18 and TRBJ2-3 for the parts outside the CDR3, the full variable domain is NAGVMQNPRHLVRRRGQEARLRCSPMKGHSHVYWYRQLPEEGLKFMVYLQKENIIDESGMPKERFSAEFPKEGPSILRIQQVVRGDSAAYFCASSPTGVLADTQYFGPGTRLTVL.

This clone was detected only a few times. In nucleotides, the CDR3 is TGTGCCAGCAGTTACGGACAGAACAATGAGCAGTTCTTC. This sequence encodes CASSYGQNNEQFF. This chain links TRBV11-2 with TRBJ2-1, with D perhaps matching TRBD1 (6 bases). With 6 bases removed from V and 5 bases from J, the gap between germline ends came to 11 bases. CDR3 length: 13 residues. CDR1 SGHAT and CDR2 FQNNGV come from the germline V gene.

This chain joins TRBV7-9 and TRBJ2-7, with TRBD1 matching over 9 bases. CDR1 SEHNR and CDR2 FQNEAQ come from the germline V gene (reference sequence). CDR3 size: 15 residues. J was trimmed by 0 bases and V by 5 bases; bases with no gene match: 5. CDR3 sequence (DNA): TGTGCCAGCAGCCAACGGGGACAGGGCTCCTACGAGCAGTACTTC. Protein product: CASSQRGQGSYEQYF.

The chain has TRBV19 and TRBJ2-7; D remains ambiguous. CDR3 length: 13 residues. Germline V CDR1 and CDR2: LNHDA, SQIVND (reference sequence). Trimming removed 4 bases at V and 1 base at J, with 8 bases between. This CDR3 reads CASSRHLSYEQYF. The CDR3 nucleotides are TGTGCCAGTAGTAGACACCTTTCCTACGAGCAGTACTTC.